This TCR beta chain was recorded in a study of CD8 T cells in ankylosing spondylitis. Whole-study findings and limits: Among TCR beta sequences, a motif of eight highly homologous variants appeared characteristic of ankylosing spondylitis blood.

The CDR3 is 14 amino acids. V was shortened by 0 bases and J by 3 bases, with 9 bases between the two germline ends. Germline V gene sequence: CDR1 SGHDT, CDR2 YYEEEE. TCRdb itself ran the 5' RACE reads through MiXCR, one entry per CDR3 protein. The sample has under 850,000 distinct CDR3 sequences, around 19% seen once. This clonotype was recorded many times. Its antigen is undetermined. The chain combines TRBV5-6 with TRBJ1-2, with TRBD1 as a possible D gene (5 bases). This receptor was identified in a male donor with ankylosing spondylitis. Sequences were obtained from blood, either unsorted or a sorted T cell fraction (not recorded which). This CDR3 reads CASSLVGDDYGYTF. CDR3 bases: TGTGCCAGCAGCTTGGTCGGGGACGACTATGGCTACACCTTC.